What follows are 2 T cell receptor beta chains derived from one specimen sequenced in a study of blood T cell repertoires in COVID-19. TCRdb keeps only in-frame clones here, not all; method: immunoSEQ multiplex PCR. The sample yields hundreds of thousands of clones, more than 75% seen once. Sequencing was done on a sample of peripheral blood. The receptors were gathered from a man in his 70s with acute or convalescent COVID-19.

This chain connects TRBV6-5 to TRBJ2-1; perhaps TRBD2 as D (5 bases). The CDR3 totals 14 residues. V lost 4 bases and J lost 10, with 17 bases in between. From germline, CDR1 is MNHEY and CDR2 SVGAGI. CDR3 amino acids: CASSSWGTSGEQFF. Here the CDR3 DNA reads TGTGCCAGCAGTTCCTGGGGAACTAGTGGCGAGCAGTTCTTC.

The chain links TRBV28 to TRBJ2-3, with 8 positions matching TRBD2. The CDR3 length is 16 residues. The trim removed 4 bases at V and 4 bases at J, leaving 10 bases unmatched. CDR1 MDHEN and CDR2 SYDVKM come from the germline V gene. The CDR3 sequence: CASSSLREGYPDTQYF. CDR3 nucleotide sequence: TGTGCCAGCAGTTCCCTTCGGGAGGGTTACCCAGATACGCAGTATTTT.